This entry describes one TCR beta chain. What it binds is not known. The sample belongs to a study of T cell repertoires in cytomegalovirus infection. Overall study findings and caveats: CMV carriers having the relevant HLA were flagged by cumulative public TCR beta family frequency.

One entry per CDR3 protein results from TCRdb running MiXCR on the reads. This sample has more than 150,000 distinct CDR3 sequences, with approximately 19% found just once. Sequencing input: PBMCs. This clonotype was obtained from a human donor in good health (CMV status not recorded). Some clones in this sample may be carry-over from other donors' samples.

CDR3 sequence reads: CASRDPDEQFF. In DNA form, the CDR3 reads TGTGCCAGCAGAGACCCGGATGAGCAGTTCTTC. The rearrangement uses TRBV28 and TRBJ2-1; the D is unclear. Germline lookup yields CDR1 MDHEN and CDR2 SYDVKM. The CDR3 has 11 amino acids. V lost 6 bases to trimming and J lost 8 bases, with 8 bases between them.